This T cell receptor (beta chain) was recovered during a study of blood T cell repertoires in COVID-19. On the study more broadly: Sites across the United States, Italy and Spain contributed samples from acute and convalescent COVID-19. T cells, B-cell-depleted T cells, or PBMCs provided the cDNA or gDNA that served as material.

Germline V gene lookup returns CDR1 SEHNR and CDR2 FQNEAQ (reference sequence). This CDR3 has 19 amino acids. V was clipped by 5 bases and J by 0 bases; unmatched bases: 15. Authors' analysis steps: Estimated nucleated cell counts came from reference gene primer amplification. Clones were read by immunoSEQ multiplex PCR, and TCRdb kept only the in-frame ones, dropping some. Clonal size and the V and J genes are those of that table, whereas D and trimming came from the DNA. The sample gives about 130,000 clones, around 80% of which show up once; approximately 11% is in the top ten. The rearrangement joins TRBV7-9 to TRBJ1-4; 7 bases fit TRBD1. This receptor was taken from a man aged 60 to 75 who had recovered from COVID-19. Sequenced material: peripheral blood. The CDR3 DNA follows: TGTGCCAGCAGCCCCATTATCCCCCCACAGGGGACAACTAATGAAAAACTGTTTTTT. It yields the protein CASSPIIPPQGTTNEKLFF.